The table lists the clone carrying this TCR beta chain with a count of one. Its antigen is not identified. This sample was taken from a study of shared clonotypes between healthy human individuals. Study-level information: Per donor, CD8 memory used one plate, CD8 naive used two, CD4 memory used three and CD4 naive used three. Points from the study as a whole: The generation probabilities recorded for non-shared clonotypes fell below those of clonotypes shared by all four donors. Clonotypes that were shared across a handful of donors made up around 5% of naive CD4 clonotypes.

Germline CDR1 SNHLY, CDR2 FYNNEI. This CDR3 spans 15 amino acids. With V trimmed by 3 bases and J by 2 bases, 3 bases remained unmatched. Sequencing was performed with immunoSEQ multiplex PCR; in TCRdb, only in-frame clones are kept and a portion is missing. The table lists over a million clones, roughly 96% of them singletons, with 0.95% to 1.5% in the top ten. The chain links TRBV2 to TRBJ1-1, with 10 bases matching TRBD1. The sequenced sample was naive CD4+ T cells sorted from blood. Stated subset: CD45RA+ positively selected. The clonotype was recovered from a man younger than 45 in good health. CDR3: CASSEQTGGNTEAFF. The CDR3 DNA reads TGTGCCAGCAGTGAGCAGACAGGGGGCAACACTGAAGCTTTCTTT.